This T cell receptor beta chain appears in the sequencing data of a study of STAT3 mutations in large granular lymphocyte leukemia. About the research overall: Immunosuppressive therapy was given to more than half of T-LGLL patients.

Using immunoSEQ multiplex PCR, the repertoire was profiled, and TCRdb retains in-frame clones only, with some absent. The table has some 10,000 clones, around nine tenths seen once. CDR1 and CDR2 from the germline V gene are SGHDT and YYEEEE. V lost 4 bases and J lost 3; bases outside the gene matches: 5. This CDR3 spans 16 amino acids. Study findings and constraints: At least one immunodominant TCR beta clonotype appeared in every T-cell large granular lymphocyte leukemia patient. Suggested: STAT3 mutation was not the ancestral event for these clonal expansions. In about 35% of the 18 patients, new TCR clonotypes emerged after therapy.

Note on this clone: The antigen remains unidentified.

Sequencing used peripheral blood mononuclear cells. The sequence derives from a man in his 60s with T-cell large granular lymphocyte leukemia. Some clones in this sample may be carry-over from other donors' samples. The chain carries TRBV5-6 and TRBJ2-2, with TRBD2 identical over 11 bases. CDR3 sequence (DNA): TGTGCCAGCAGCCCTTTAGCGGGAGGGGACACCGGGGAGCTGTTTTTT. Its protein product is CASSPLAGGDTGELFF.